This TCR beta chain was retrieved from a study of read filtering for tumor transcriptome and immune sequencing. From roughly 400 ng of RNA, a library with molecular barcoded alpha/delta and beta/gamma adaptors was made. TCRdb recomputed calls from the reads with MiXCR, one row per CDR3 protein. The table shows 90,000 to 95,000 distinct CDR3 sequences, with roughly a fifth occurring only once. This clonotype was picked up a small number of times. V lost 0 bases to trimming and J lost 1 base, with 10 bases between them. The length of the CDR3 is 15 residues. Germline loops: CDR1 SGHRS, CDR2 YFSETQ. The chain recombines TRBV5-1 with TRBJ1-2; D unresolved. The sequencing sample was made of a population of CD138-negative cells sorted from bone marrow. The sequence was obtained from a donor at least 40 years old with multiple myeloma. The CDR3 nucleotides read TGCGCCAGCAGCTTGGAGGCCAGAAGTAACTATGGCTACACCTTC. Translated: CASSLEARSNYGYTF.